The present TCR beta chain was sequenced within a study of T-cell reconstitution after alpha-beta-depleted transplantation in children (dated by TCRdb to the mid-2010s). Context from the whole study: Using TCR repertoire profiling, the study quantitatively followed how T-cell immune reconstitution unfolded in children after TCRalphabeta/CD19-depleted allogeneic hematopoietic cell transplantation.

Library prep was done by PCR. For sequencing, an Illumina HiSeq 2500 was employed. TCR library preparation used molecular barcoding, with unique molecular identifiers applied to normalize quantification of the TCRbeta repertoire. TCRdb's own reprocessing of the public reads used fastp at Q25 and MiXCR and kept productive beta chains. When rows share a CDR3 protein, they turn into one entry using the most common DNA and genes. Recorded for this sample are 450,000 to 550,000 distinct CDR3 sequences; 10% to 12% of them occurred a single time. The biggest ten clones account for 12% to 15% of the sample. Points the paper makes about the study in general: Apparently early alphabetaT-cell count recovery about two months after transplant reportedly relied on only several hundred rapidly expanded clones derived from non-depleted graft cells. Over subsequent months, a decline in hyperexpanded clone frequencies was noted, and after one year, T-cell counts and TCRbeta diversity were mostly ascribed to newly produced T cells. In some patients, high TCRbeta diversity at day 60 was attributed to recipient T cells and intrathymic progenitors that had survived conditioning.

The meaning of the sample's treatment or condition label: allogeneic hematopoietic cell transplantation with graft depleted of TCRalphabeta T cells and CD19 B cells. The children who served as transplant recipients had been given grafts of TCRalphabeta/CD19-depleted allogeneic hematopoietic cells. The CDR3 runs 13 amino acids, cysteine and phenylalanine included. Only the CDR3 region is kept as DNA, spanning 39 bases read in frame from base 1. V gives up 6 bases and J gives up 2 bases, and the segment between their germline ends measures 9 bases. Based on the germline V gene, the CDR1 and CDR2 sequences are MGHRA and YSYEKL. As regards this clonotype: No cognate antigen has been identified for it. One base away there is no much larger clone; base qualities are not given.

The receptor chain draws on TRBV4-1 and TRBJ2-3; perhaps TRBD2 is the D gene, with 5 bases matching. The sequence was obtained from a female patient aged 2-9 years who had a stem cell transplant for aplastic anemia, so the T cells may come from the graft donor. The sequencing used PBMCs, mostly from graft donor cells, collected 180 days after TCRalphabeta/CD19-depleted stem cell transplant. The CDR3 in this case is CASSWTYTDTQYF. The sequence in DNA is TGCGCCAGCAGTTGGACTTACACAGATACGCAGTATTTT.